This T cell receptor beta chain was recovered during a study of blood T cell repertoires in COVID-19. Study context: COVID-19 samples, acute and convalescent, were from the United States, Italy and Spain. T cells, B-cell-depleted T cells, or PBMCs provided the cDNA or gDNA that served as material.

Germline CDR1 and CDR2: SGHTS and YDEGEE. V was trimmed by 2 bases and J by 5 bases, leaving 8 bases between them. CDR3 length equals 14 residues. Per the original data handling: Nucleated cell counts were estimated from reference gene primer amplification. The table came from immunoSEQ multiplex PCR; TCRdb's copy has only in-frame clones and leaves some out. Clone size and the V and J calls come from that table; the DNA yielded D and trimming. The table lists 35,000 to 45,000 clones, about nine tenths of them singletons. The sample consisted of peripheral blood. This chain links TRBV5-8 with TRBJ1-6; D gene uncertain. The clonotype was recovered from a human donor in a cohort sampled during active COVID-19. The CDR3 protein is CASSFPGNNSPLHF. CDR3 nucleotides: TGTGCCAGCAGCTTCCCGGGGAATAATTCACCCCTCCACTTT.